The clone carrying this T cell receptor beta chain was observed a single time. Its antigen is still unknown. Both 60 Vbeta primers and 13 Jbeta primers went into the PCR. Profiling relied on immunoSEQ multiplex PCR, and the TCRdb table lists in-frame clones only, not all of them. The sample contains 130,000 to 150,000 clones, over 70% of which appear only once. V was clipped by 7 bases and J by 2 bases, with 9 bases between them. CDR3 length: 13 residues. Germline assignment: CDR1 SNHLY and CDR2 FYNNEI. This sample was included in a study of cytomegalovirus exposure and HLA in healthy donors. General study points: Across donors, presence/absence analyses took sequencing depth to be roughly uniform. The study reported that TCR beta sequences accurately predicted HLA-A and HLA-B alleles in most subjects.

The material sequenced was PBMCs. The receptor was derived from a male donor in good health and CMV-seronegative. The chain carries TRBV2 and TRBJ1-3; a weak D match, TRBD1 (5 bases). Written as DNA, the CDR3 is TGTGCCAGCACAGGCAGGGCTGGAAACACCATATATTTT. Translation: CASTGRAGNTIYF.